The present T cell receptor (beta chain) was sequenced within a study of T cell responses to AZD1222 COVID-19 vaccine. The data were produced by immunoSEQ multiplex PCR, yet TCRdb's version contains in-frame clones alone and is incomplete. This table has about 97,000 clones, approximately 91% appearing once. The CDR3 sequence is 13 residues long. Germline-derived CDR1 and CDR2 are SGHAT and FQNNGV. Deletions cut 0 bases from V and 7 bases from J, with 9 bases between. This clonotype was sampled from an adult in good health. Sequences were derived from peripheral blood, sampled on day 0 of AZD1222 vaccination. This chain connects TRBV11-2 to TRBJ1-2; D is unclear. The CDR3 is CASSLDPSTGYTF. The CDR3 DNA follows: TGTGCCAGCAGCTTAGACCCCTCGACTGGCTACACCTTC.